The rows below give T cell receptor beta chains drawn from one sample of a study of cytomegalovirus exposure and HLA in healthy donors. Sequenced by immunoSEQ multiplex PCR; TCRdb stores in-frame clones only, minus some. The top ten clones hold over 5% of a sample with about 200,000 clones, around 86% of them seen once. Sample: PBMCs. All receptors derive from a woman in her forties or fifties in good health and CMV-seropositive. Each CDR3 is given with its conserved first and last residue. Fields, in order: V gene, J gene, CDR3 protein.

TRBV5-1,TRBJ2-1,CASSLGQTSYNEQFF
TRBV5-6,TRBJ2-4,CASSLDLGGRGNIQYF
TRBV25-1,TRBJ1-1,CASRGRQGSTEAFF
TRBV6-1,TRBJ2-1,CASSDRNEQFF
TRBV2,TRBJ2-7,CASSYSGSVAYEQYF
TRBV2,TRBJ1-6,CASSEAGMPLHF
TRBV6-5,TRBJ2-1,CASISIYNEQFF
TRBV5-1,TRBJ2-2,CASSDGQDNTGELFF
TRBV28,TRBJ2-7,CASRQTGVDEQYF
TRBV7-9,TRBJ2-7,CASSPTLDRKDKQYF
TRBV28,TRBJ1-5,CAGGQYSNQPQHF
TRBV10-3,TRBJ2-6,CAISGLSGLTGANVLTF
TRBV6-6,TRBJ1-5,CASSYSATGNQPQHF
TRBV5-1,TRBJ2-5,CASSKQDRVEGETQYF
TRBV6-5,NA,CASSRGQGRYEQYF